A single count supports the clone carrying this T cell receptor beta chain. The record originates from a study of blood T cell repertoires in COVID-19. The wider study: The study drew acute and convalescent COVID-19 samples from the United States, Italy and Spain. Sample material is recorded as cDNA or gDNA derived from T cells, B-cell-depleted T cells, or PBMCs.

In the source study's methods: Estimation of nucleated cell counts relied on the amplification of reference gene primers. Assay used: immunoSEQ multiplex PCR; TCRdb lists only in-frame clones, some missing. The D gene and trimming were derived from the DNA, and the V and J assignments and clone size from that table. The sample consists of 50,000 or so clones, 77% of them appearing once. The CDR3 covers 15 residues. Germline CDR1 SNHLY, CDR2 FYNNEI. V was trimmed by 3 bases and J by 7 bases, leaving 19 bases between them. This TCR was recovered from a human donor with active or convalescent COVID-19. The donor label of this sample is uncertain. The specimen sequenced was peripheral blood. The genes are TRBV2 and TRBJ2-7; tentatively, D is TRBD1 (5 bases). CDR3 region: CASSEGRGPFGEQYF. The CDR3 nucleotides are TGTGCCAGCAGTGAGGGAAGGGGCCCGTTTGGGGAGCAGTACTTC.